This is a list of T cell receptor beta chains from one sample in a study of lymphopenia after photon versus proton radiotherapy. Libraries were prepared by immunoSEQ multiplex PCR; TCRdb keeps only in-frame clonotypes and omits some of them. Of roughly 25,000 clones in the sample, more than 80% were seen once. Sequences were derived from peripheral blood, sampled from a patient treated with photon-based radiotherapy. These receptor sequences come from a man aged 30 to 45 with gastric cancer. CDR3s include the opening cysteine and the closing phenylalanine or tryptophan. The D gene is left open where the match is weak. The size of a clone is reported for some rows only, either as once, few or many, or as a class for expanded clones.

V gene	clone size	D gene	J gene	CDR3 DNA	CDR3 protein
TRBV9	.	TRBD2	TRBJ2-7	TGTGCCAGCAGCGTATCCCCAGCGGGAGGGAACTACGAGCAGTACTTC	CASSVSPAGGNYEQYF
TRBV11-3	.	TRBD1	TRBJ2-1	TGTGCCAGCAGCCGCGGACAGGGGGATTCCTACAATGAGCAGTTCTTC	CASSRGQGDSYNEQFF
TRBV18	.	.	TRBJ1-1	TGTGCCAGCTCACCACCGGGGCTGAACACTGAAGCTTTCTTT	CASSPPGLNTEAFF
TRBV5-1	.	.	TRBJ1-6	TGCGCCAGCAGCTTGGAAGACAGCGGAAATTCACCCCTCCACTTT	CASSLEDSGNSPLHF
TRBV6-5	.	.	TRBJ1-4	TGTGCCAGCAGACAAATACAGGGAACTAATGAAAAACTGTTTTTT	CASRQIQGTNEKLFF
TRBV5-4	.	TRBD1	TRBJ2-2	TGTGCCAGCAGCTTGAGACAGGGAGTATCCGGGGAGCTGTTTTTT	CASSLRQGVSGELFF
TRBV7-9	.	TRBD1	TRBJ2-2	TGTGCCAGCAGCTTAGCGGACAGGACCGGGGAGCTGTTTTTT	CASSLADRTGELFF
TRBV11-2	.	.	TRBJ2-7	TGTGCCAGCAGCTTAAGGCCGAGGGATTACGAGCAGTACTTC	CASSLRPRDYEQYF
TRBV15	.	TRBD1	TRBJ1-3	TGTGCCACCAGCGGACCGGGACAGGATGGAAACACCATATATTTT	CATSGPGQDGNTIYF
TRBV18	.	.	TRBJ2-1	TGTGCCAGCTCACCCGGCGGCCGGATGGGGGAGCAGTTCTTC	CASSPGGRMGEQFF
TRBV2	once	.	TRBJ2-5	TGTGCCAGCAGTGGCGGAGTGGTTGGGGAGACCCAGTACTTC	CASSGGVVGETQYF
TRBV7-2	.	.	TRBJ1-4	TGTGCCAGCAGCGAAGGGGGATCTAATGAAAAACTGTTTTTT	CASSEGGSNEKLFF
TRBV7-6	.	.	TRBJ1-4	TGTGCCAGCAGCCGTTCCCCCGGACAGTCCACCCGGAGGGAAAAACTGTTTTTT	CASSRSPGQSTRREKLFF
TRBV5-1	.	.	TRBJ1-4	TGCGCCAGCAGCTCCGACGGGTATGCAACTAATGAAAAACTGTTTTTT	CASSSDGYATNEKLFF
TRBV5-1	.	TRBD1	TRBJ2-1	TGCGCCAGCAGCGGAAGACAGGGTGACAATGAGCAGTTCTTC	CASSGRQGDNEQFF
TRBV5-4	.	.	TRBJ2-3	TGTGCCAGCAGCTTGGAGAGCGGGAGCACAGATACGCAGTATTTT	CASSLESGSTDTQYF
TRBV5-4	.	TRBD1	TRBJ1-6	TGTGCCAGCAGAAAACAGGGGGCATCCTATAATTCACCCCTCCACTTT	CASRKQGASYNSPLHF
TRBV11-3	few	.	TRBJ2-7	TGTGCCAGCAGCTTGCTTGGGGGTGGAGACTACGAGCAGTACTTC	CASSLLGGGDYEQYF
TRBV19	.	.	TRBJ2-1	TGTGCCAGTAGTCCATGGTGGGAGAACACCAATGAGCAGTTCTTC	CASSPWWENTNEQFF
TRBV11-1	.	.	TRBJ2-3	TGTGCCAGCAGCCCACCCCCGGGACTTCTCACAGATACGCAGTATTTT	CASSPPPGLLTDTQYF
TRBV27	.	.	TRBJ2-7	TGTGCCAGCAGTTGGGGGCGGGGTTACGAGCAGTACTTC	CASSWGRGYEQYF
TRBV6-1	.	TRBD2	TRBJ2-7	TGTGCCAGCAGGACTAGCACCACCCGGGACGAGCAGTACTTC	CASRTSTTRDEQYF
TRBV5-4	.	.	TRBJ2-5	TGTGCCAGCAGCTCCCAGGCCGGGGAAGAGACCCAGTACTTC	CASSSQAGEETQYF
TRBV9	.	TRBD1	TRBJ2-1	TGTGCCAGCAGCGTTCAGGACAGGGCTAATGAGCAGTTCTTC	CASSVQDRANEQFF
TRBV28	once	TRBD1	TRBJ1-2	TGTGCCAGCAGTTGGAATCAGGGGGAGTCTTATGGCTACACCTTC	CASSWNQGESYGYTF
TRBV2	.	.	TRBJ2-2	TGTGCCAGCAGTGAAAGGGACTCCGACTTCGGGGAGCTGTTTTTT	CASSERDSDFGELFF
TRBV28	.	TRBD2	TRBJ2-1	TGTGCCAGCAGTTTTAGGACTAGCGGGACTTACAATGAGCAGTTCTTC	CASSFRTSGTYNEQFF
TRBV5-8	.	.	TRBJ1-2	TGTGCCAGCAGCCAGTTGTTATCCCCGTATTTCTATGGCTACACCTTC	CASSQLLSPYFYGYTF
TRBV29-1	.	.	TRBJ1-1	TGCAGCGTTGAAGAGCAGGAGAACACTGAAGCTTTCTTT	CSVEEQENTEAFF
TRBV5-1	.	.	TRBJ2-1	TGCGCCAGCAGCTTGACAGGACCCAACTACAATGAGCAGTTCTTC	CASSLTGPNYNEQFF
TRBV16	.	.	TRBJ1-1	TGTGCCAGCAGCCAAAGAACCAACACACAGGGGAACACTGAAGCTTTCTTT	CASSQRTNTQGNTEAFF
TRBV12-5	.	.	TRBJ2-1	TGTGCTAGTGGTTTGGGAGTTTCGGGCTCCTACAATGAGCAGTTCTTC	CASGLGVSGSYNEQFF
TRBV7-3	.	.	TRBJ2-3	TGTGCCAGCAGCTTAATGGGGCAGGCTGATACGCAGTATTTT	CASSLMGQADTQYF
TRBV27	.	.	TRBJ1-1	TGTGCCAGCAGTTTATACCCTTTCGACTTGGGAGCTTTCTTT	CASSLYPFDLGAFF
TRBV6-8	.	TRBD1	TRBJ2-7	TGTGCCAGCAGTTATCCGGGACAGGGGGTCCCCTACGAGCAGTACTTC	CASSYPGQGVPYEQYF
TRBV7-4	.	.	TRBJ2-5	TGTGCCAGCAGCTTCGATGACCACCAAGAGACCCAGTACTTC	CASSFDDHQETQYF
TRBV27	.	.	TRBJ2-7	TGTGCCAGCAGTGTTGACAGTGGCGTGGAGCAGTACTTC	CASSVDSGVEQYF
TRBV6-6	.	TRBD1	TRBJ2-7	TGTGCCAGCAGAAAGGACAGGGAGTCTACCTACGAGCAGTACTTC	CASRKDRESTYEQYF
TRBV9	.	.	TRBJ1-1	TGTGCCAGCAGCGTCGGAGGGCGGCTCACTGAAGCTTTCTTT	CASSVGGRLTEAFF
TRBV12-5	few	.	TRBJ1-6	TGTGCTAGTGGTTTAGGCGCTAGCTCCTATAATTCACCCCTCCACTTT	CASGLGASSYNSPLHF
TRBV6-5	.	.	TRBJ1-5	TGTGCCAGCCGCCCCGGAGGGGAGGGCAATCAGCCCCAGCATTTT	CASRPGGEGNQPQHF
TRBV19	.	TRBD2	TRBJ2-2	TGTGCCAGTTCTAGCAGTCTAGCGGGAAACGGGGAGCTGTTTTTT	CASSSSLAGNGELFF
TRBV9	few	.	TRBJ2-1	TGTGCCAGCAGCAGTCCTGGATACAATGAGCAGTTCTTC	CASSSPGYNEQFF
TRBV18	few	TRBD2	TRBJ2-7	TGTGCCAGCTCACCAGACGCGGGGGGTACCGAGCAGTACTTC	CASSPDAGGTEQYF
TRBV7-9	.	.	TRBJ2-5	TGTGCCAGCAGCTTCCAAGAGACCCAGTACTTC	CASSFQETQYF
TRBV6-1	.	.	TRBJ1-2	TGTGCCAGCAGATTCAGACACGTAGCTAACTATGGCTACACCTTC	CASRFRHVANYGYTF
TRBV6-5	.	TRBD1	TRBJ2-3	TGTGCCAGCAAAGGACAGGGTAGGGATACGCAGTATTTT	CASKGQGRDTQYF
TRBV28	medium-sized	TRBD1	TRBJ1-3	TGTGCCAGCAGTCAGGGACAGCGACGGGACACCATATATTTT	CASSQGQRRDTIYF
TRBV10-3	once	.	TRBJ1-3	TGTGCCATCAGTACAGATGGAAACACCATATATTTT	CAISTDGNTIYF
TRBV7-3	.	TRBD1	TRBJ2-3	TGTGCCAGCAGCTGGACAGGGGATCCCACAGATACGCAGTATTTT	CASSWTGDPTDTQYF
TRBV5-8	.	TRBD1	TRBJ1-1	TGTGCCACCCCGGACAGGAAGGACCAGGGCGGGGAAGCTTTCTTT	CATPDRKDQGGEAFF
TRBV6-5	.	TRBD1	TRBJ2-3	TGTGCCAGCAGTCGGCAGTCACAGGGGGCAGATACGCAGTATTTT	CASSRQSQGADTQYF
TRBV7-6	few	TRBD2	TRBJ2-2	TGTGCCAGCAGCTTAATTCCAGCGGGATTGGCCGGGGAGCTGTTTTTT	CASSLIPAGLAGELFF
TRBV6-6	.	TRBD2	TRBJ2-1	TGTGCCAGCAGTTATGTACTAGCGGGAGGGCCCAATGAGCAGTTCTTC	CASSYVLAGGPNEQFF
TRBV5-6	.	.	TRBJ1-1	TGTGCCAGCAGCTTGACAGGGAACACTGAAGCTTTCTTT	CASSLTGNTEAFF
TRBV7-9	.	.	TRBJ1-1	TGTGCCAGCAGCTTGGGTCAGCTGAACACTGAAGCTTTCTTT	CASSLGQLNTEAFF
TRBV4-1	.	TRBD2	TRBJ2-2	TGCGCCAGCAGCCCTTTTATGCCGGGACTAGCGGGGGCGGACAGCACACACGGGGAGCTGTTTTTT	CASSPFMPGLAGADSTHGELFF
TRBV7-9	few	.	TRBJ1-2	TGTGCCAGCAGCTTAGTTATGGCAGACTATGGCTACACCTTC	CASSLVMADYGYTF
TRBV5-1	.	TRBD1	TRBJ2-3	TGCGCCAGCAGCTTGGGTTACAGGGGGAGCACAGATACGCAGTATTTT	CASSLGYRGSTDTQYF